This T cell receptor (beta chain) emerged from a study of T cell responses to AZD1222 COVID-19 vaccine. The study, taken as a whole, reports: Reports indicate that nearly half of spike-specific TCRs are directed at unmutated variant regions. After two AZD1222 doses, spike-specific TCR breadth and depth rose versus day 0. CD4 TCRs covered the whole spike, strongest at regions 160-218 and 743-854. The donor group comprised mostly white British people and more females; the analysis possibly underestimated clonal diversity.

This table comes from immunoSEQ multiplex PCR, and its TCRdb copy is limited to in-frame clones, with some not included. In the table there are 95,000 to 150,000 clones, roughly nine tenths of which are singletons. Worth noting for this clone: Its cognate antigen is unknown.

The germline V gene encodes CDR1 SQVTM and CDR2 ANQGSEA. This CDR3 has 12 amino acids. V was trimmed by 5 bases and J by 3 bases, leaving 10 bases between them. This chain uses TRBV29-1 with TRBJ1-1; the D gene is possibly TRBD1 (5 bases). The origin of this receptor is an adult in good health. This specimen consisted of peripheral blood, obtained on day 0 of AZD1222 vaccination. The DNA for the CDR3 is TGCAGCGTTCGCCGAGGGGACACTGAAGCTTTCTTT. Translated: CSVRRGDTEAFF.